One sample yielded the 2 T cell receptor beta chains listed below, sequenced in a study of blood T cell repertoires in COVID-19. Generated by immunoSEQ multiplex PCR, the TCRdb table keeps only in-frame clones and is missing some. The table lists some 290,000 clones, about nine tenths of them singletons. The sample was peripheral blood. The receptors derive from a woman in her 30s with COVID-19, enrolled during active disease.

The V and J genes are TRBV12-3 or TRBV12-4 and TRBJ1-1; D remains ambiguous. V dropped 7 bases and J dropped 5 bases, with 8 bases sitting between them. CDR3 size: 11 residues. The CDR3 loop is CASTPGTEAFF. For the CDR3, the DNA is TGTGCCAGCACCCCGGGGACTGAAGCTTTCTTT.

This chain links TRBV6-2 or TRBV6-3 with TRBJ2-7, with D unresolved. The ends were cut back, 3 bases at V and 3 bases at J, with 15 bases in the middle. The CDR3 has 15 amino acids. Per the germline V gene, CDR1 is MNHEY and CDR2 is SVGEGT. DNA for the CDR3: TGTGCCAGCAGTTATTGGCAGGTAATAGGCTACGAGCAGTACTTC. Protein sequence: CASSYWQVIGYEQYF.